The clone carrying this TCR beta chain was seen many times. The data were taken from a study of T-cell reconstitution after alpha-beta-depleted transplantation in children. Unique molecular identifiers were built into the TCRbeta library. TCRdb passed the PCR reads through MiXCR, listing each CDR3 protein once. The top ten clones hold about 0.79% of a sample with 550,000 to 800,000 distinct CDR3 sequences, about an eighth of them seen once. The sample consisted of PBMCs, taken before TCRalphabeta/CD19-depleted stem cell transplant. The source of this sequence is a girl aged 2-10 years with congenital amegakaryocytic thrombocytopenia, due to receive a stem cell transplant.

The CDR3 region is CATSSSSTGDEQYF. The CDR3 DNA reads as TGTGCCACCAGCAGTTCCTCGACAGGGGACGAGCAGTACTTC. This chain joins TRBV15 and TRBJ2-7, with TRBD1 identical over 8 bases. Germline CDR1 reads LNHNV; CDR2 reads YYDKDF (reference sequence). The CDR3 covers 14 residues. The J segment lost 5 bases and the V segment lost 3 bases, leaving 6 bases of the junction unmatched.